A selection of T cell receptor beta chains follows, all from one sample in a study of blood T cells in healthy people across ages. TCRdb itself ran the 5' RACE reads through MiXCR, one entry per CDR3 protein. The sample holds 1.5 million to 2 million distinct CDR3 sequences, about 30% seen once. The specimen was blood. The origin of the receptors is a woman aged 30 to 39 in good health. The CDR3 runs from the conserved cysteine through the conserved F or W. A D gene is named only where the DNA matches it firmly. Only part of the rows carry a size: once, few, many, or a class if the clone is expanded.

V gene: TRBV14
D gene: TRBD2
J gene: TRBJ2-3
clone size: -
CDR3 protein: CASSQGHLAGGTDTQYF
CDR3 DNA: TGTGCCAGCAGCCAAGGGCATCTAGCGGGGGGCACAGATACGCAGTATTTT

V gene: TRBV27
D gene: -
J gene: TRBJ2-7
clone size: few
CDR3 protein: CASSFRSSTRYSSYEQYF
CDR3 DNA: TGTGCCAGCAGTTTTAGGAGTAGTACGCGGTACAGCTCCTACGAGCAGTACTTC

V gene: TRBV20-1
D gene: -
J gene: TRBJ1-4
clone size: -
CDR3 protein: CSARDQQGGNEKLFF
CDR3 DNA: TGCAGTGCTAGAGATCAGCAGGGCGGGAACGAAAAACTGTTTTTT

V gene: TRBV2
D gene: -
J gene: TRBJ2-7
clone size: few
CDR3 protein: CASSEALLMSSYEQYF
CDR3 DNA: TGTGCCAGCAGTGAAGCGCTTCTGATGTCTTCCTACGAGCAGTACTTC

V gene: TRBV5-1
D gene: -
J gene: TRBJ1-5
clone size: once
CDR3 protein: CASRETGAVNQPQHF
CDR3 DNA: TGCGCCAGCAGGGAAACGGGGGCCGTCAATCAGCCCCAGCATTTT

V gene: TRBV3-1
D gene: TRBD2
J gene: TRBJ2-5
clone size: -
CDR3 protein: CASSQESGGHYAQETQYF
CDR3 DNA: TGTGCCAGCAGCCAAGAAAGCGGGGGGCATTATGCGCAAGAGACCCAGTACTTC

V gene: TRBV6-6
D gene: TRBD1
J gene: TRBJ1-1
clone size: -
CDR3 protein: CASSYGAGGVNTEAFF
CDR3 DNA: TGTGCCAGCAGTTACGGTGCAGGGGGGGTGAACACTGAAGCTTTCTTT

V gene: TRBV3-1
D gene: TRBD2
J gene: TRBJ2-1
clone size: -
CDR3 protein: CASSPGLAGGNKVNEQFF
CDR3 DNA: TGTGCCAGCAGCCCGGGACTAGCGGGAGGTAACAAGGTCAATGAGCAGTTCTTC

V gene: TRBV6-2/TRBV6-3
D gene: -
J gene: TRBJ2-5
clone size: -
CDR3 protein: CASRADSETQYF
CDR3 DNA: TGTGCCAGCAGGGCGGACAGCGAGACCCAGTACTTC

V gene: TRBV5-1
D gene: -
J gene: TRBJ2-3
clone size: many
CDR3 protein: CASSEPGDTQYF
CDR3 DNA: TGCGCCAGCAGCGAACCCGGAGATACGCAGTATTTT

V gene: TRBV28
D gene: TRBD1
J gene: TRBJ1-4
clone size: once
CDR3 protein: CACSLTGNDEKLFF
CDR3 DNA: TGTGCCTGCAGCCTGACAGGGAACGATGAAAAACTGTTTTTT

V gene: TRBV10-3
D gene: -
J gene: TRBJ1-4
clone size: -
CDR3 protein: CAFWTPGQPFGSTNEKLFF
CDR3 DNA: TGTGCCTTTTGGACGCCGGGCCAGCCATTTGGGTCAACTAATGAAAAACTGTTTTTT

V gene: TRBV6-5
D gene: -
J gene: TRBJ1-1
clone size: once
CDR3 protein: CASNSFRGREAFF
CDR3 DNA: TGTGCCAGCAATTCATTCAGGGGTCGTGAAGCTTTCTTT

V gene: TRBV9
D gene: -
J gene: TRBJ2-5
clone size: -
CDR3 protein: CASSAHNERMETQYF
CDR3 DNA: TGTGCCAGCAGCGCCCACAACGAACGGATGGAGACCCAGTACTTC

V gene: TRBV5-1
D gene: -
J gene: TRBJ1-2
clone size: few
CDR3 protein: CASTSQVRSGYTF
CDR3 DNA: TGCGCCAGCACCTCGCAGGTGCGTTCGGGCTACACCTTC

V gene: TRBV20-1
D gene: -
J gene: TRBJ2-1
clone size: few
CDR3 protein: CSAASRGTPTSYNEQFF
CDR3 DNA: TGCAGTGCTGCTTCAAGAGGGACTCCAACCTCCTACAATGAGCAGTTCTTC

V gene: TRBV11-2
D gene: -
J gene: TRBJ2-1
clone size: -
CDR3 protein: CASSKSAGFFDEQFF
CDR3 DNA: TGTGCCAGCAGCAAGAGCGCAGGTTTTTTCGACGAGCAGTTCTTC

V gene: TRBV7-2
D gene: -
J gene: TRBJ1-3
clone size: -
CDR3 protein: CASSFWGASGNTIYF
CDR3 DNA: TGTGCCAGCAGCTTCTGGGGGGCGAGTGGAAACACCATATATTTT

V gene: TRBV20-1
D gene: -
J gene: TRBJ1-2
clone size: -
CDR3 protein: CSASSGVGGYTF
CDR3 DNA: TGCAGTGCTAGCTCCGGGGTGGGTGGCTACACCTTC

V gene: TRBV24-1
D gene: -
J gene: TRBJ2-7
clone size: few
CDR3 protein: CAPPGDLQQYF
CDR3 DNA: TGTGCCCCACCGGGGGATCTGCAGCAGTACTTC

V gene: TRBV15
D gene: -
J gene: TRBJ2-1
clone size: -
CDR3 protein: CATSAHGGGGNEQFF
CDR3 DNA: TGTGCCACCAGCGCCCACGGGGGCGGGGGAAATGAGCAGTTCTTC

V gene: TRBV28
D gene: TRBD1
J gene: TRBJ2-5
clone size: many
CDR3 protein: CASSLTTGVSRTQYF
CDR3 DNA: TGTGCCAGCAGTCTAACTACAGGGGTTTCGAGGACCCAGTACTTC

V gene: TRBV4-1
D gene: -
J gene: TRBJ2-4
clone size: -
CDR3 protein: CASSQPPLAPTKNIQYF
CDR3 DNA: TGCGCCAGCAGCCAACCCCCGCTAGCGCCAACCAAAAACATTCAGTACTTC

V gene: TRBV3-1
D gene: TRBD2
J gene: TRBJ2-5
clone size: -
CDR3 protein: CASSQGVSGTQETQYF
CDR3 DNA: TGTGCCAGCAGCCAAGGGGTCAGCGGGACCCAAGAGACCCAGTACTTC

V gene: TRBV20-1
D gene: TRBD2
J gene: TRBJ2-1
clone size: -
CDR3 protein: CSARLAGAPLGEQFF
CDR3 DNA: TGCAGTGCCCGACTAGCGGGAGCTCCGCTGGGGGAGCAGTTCTTC

V gene: TRBV9
D gene: TRBD2
J gene: TRBJ2-1
clone size: -
CDR3 protein: CASSVDRGGYNEQFF
CDR3 DNA: TGTGCCAGCAGCGTAGATCGGGGGGGCTACAATGAGCAGTTCTTC

V gene: TRBV7-9
D gene: -
J gene: TRBJ1-4
clone size: -
CDR3 protein: CASSLWDEKLFF
CDR3 DNA: TGTGCCAGCAGCCTCTGGGATGAAAAACTGTTTTTT

V gene: TRBV20-1
D gene: TRBD1
J gene: TRBJ2-6
clone size: -
CDR3 protein: CSALDRGLSGANVLTF
CDR3 DNA: TGCAGTGCTCTGGACAGGGGGCTATCTGGGGCCAACGTCCTGACTTTC

V gene: TRBV5-1
D gene: -
J gene: TRBJ2-7
clone size: few
CDR3 protein: CASSLVVSPYGQYF
CDR3 DNA: TGCGCCAGCAGCTTGGTAGTATCCCCCTACGGGCAGTACTTC

V gene: TRBV6-5
D gene: TRBD1
J gene: TRBJ2-7
clone size: -
CDR3 protein: CASSVNRDSSYEQYF
CDR3 DNA: TGTGCCAGCAGTGTAAACCGGGACAGCTCCTACGAGCAGTACTTC

V gene: TRBV12-3/TRBV12-4
D gene: -
J gene: TRBJ2-1
clone size: -
CDR3 protein: CASGDQLRGYNEQFF
CDR3 DNA: TGTGCCAGCGGAGACCAACTCCGAGGCTACAATGAGCAGTTCTTC

V gene: TRBV7-9
D gene: -
J gene: TRBJ1-1
clone size: -
CDR3 protein: CASRSGPIVNTEAFF
CDR3 DNA: TGTGCCAGCAGATCAGGACCTATCGTGAACACTGAAGCTTTCTTT

V gene: TRBV29-1
D gene: -
J gene: TRBJ2-7
clone size: -
CDR3 protein: CSVEVRQQSYEQYF
CDR3 DNA: TGCAGCGTTGAAGTTAGACAACAGTCCTACGAGCAGTACTTC

V gene: TRBV14
D gene: TRBD1
J gene: TRBJ2-5
clone size: many
CDR3 protein: CASSRQGYRETQYF
CDR3 DNA: TGTGCCAGCAGCCGACAGGGGTATCGGGAGACCCAGTACTTC

V gene: TRBV6-6
D gene: -
J gene: TRBJ2-2
clone size: -
CDR3 protein: CASTGGIKIAGELFF
CDR3 DNA: TGTGCCAGCACGGGCGGGATTAAAATCGCCGGGGAGCTGTTTTTT

V gene: TRBV20-1
D gene: -
J gene: TRBJ1-4
clone size: -
CDR3 protein: CSASKSQQNEKLFF
CDR3 DNA: TGCAGTGCTAGCAAATCGCAGCAGAATGAAAAACTGTTTTTT

V gene: TRBV4-1
D gene: -
J gene: TRBJ1-1
clone size: -
CDR3 protein: CASSPLPGAGTEAFF
CDR3 DNA: TGCGCCAGCAGCCCGCTACCGGGGGCAGGCACTGAAGCTTTCTTT

V gene: TRBV9
D gene: -
J gene: TRBJ1-2
clone size: -
CDR3 protein: CASSAGAGDYGYTF
CDR3 DNA: TGTGCCAGCAGCGCCGGAGCAGGGGACTATGGCTACACCTTC

V gene: TRBV5-1
D gene: -
J gene: TRBJ2-5
clone size: -
CDR3 protein: CASSLNGFQETQYF
CDR3 DNA: TGCGCCAGCAGCTTGAATGGTTTCCAAGAGACCCAGTACTTC

V gene: TRBV20-1
D gene: -
J gene: TRBJ1-1
clone size: many
CDR3 protein: CSAHDSLNTEAFF
CDR3 DNA: TGCAGTGCCCACGACAGTCTGAACACTGAAGCTTTCTTT

V gene: TRBV28
D gene: TRBD2
J gene: TRBJ2-1
clone size: many
CDR3 protein: CASTLAGGNEQFF
CDR3 DNA: TGTGCCAGCACTCTAGCGGGGGGCAATGAGCAGTTCTTC

V gene: TRBV5-1
D gene: -
J gene: TRBJ2-1
clone size: few
CDR3 protein: CASSLAIERSIDEQFF
CDR3 DNA: TGCGCCAGCAGCTTGGCCATAGAGCGATCCATCGATGAGCAGTTCTTC

V gene: TRBV18
D gene: -
J gene: TRBJ1-1
clone size: -
CDR3 protein: CASSLEGGREAFF
CDR3 DNA: TGTGCCAGCTCATTAGAAGGAGGGAGGGAAGCTTTCTTT

V gene: TRBV24-1
D gene: -
J gene: TRBJ2-6
clone size: -
CDR3 protein: CATSDSGFFRANVLTF
CDR3 DNA: TGTGCCACCAGTGATTCGGGGTTCTTTAGGGCCAACGTCCTGACTTTC

V gene: TRBV3-1
D gene: -
J gene: TRBJ2-1
clone size: -
CDR3 protein: CASSRVRAEQFF
CDR3 DNA: TGTGCCAGCAGCCGGGTTCGGGCTGAGCAGTTCTTC

V gene: TRBV7-9
D gene: -
J gene: TRBJ2-5
clone size: -
CDR3 protein: CASSAPGSSETQYF
CDR3 DNA: TGTGCCAGCAGCGCACCAGGGAGTTCGGAGACCCAGTACTTC

V gene: TRBV14
D gene: TRBD1
J gene: TRBJ1-2
clone size: few
CDR3 protein: CASSQEAGRTGGFGGYTF
CDR3 DNA: TGTGCCAGCAGCCAAGAAGCCGGTCGGACAGGGGGCTTTGGTGGCTACACCTTC

V gene: TRBV2
D gene: -
J gene: TRBJ2-1
clone size: many
CDR3 protein: CASRLYNEQFF
CDR3 DNA: TGTGCCAGCCGACTTTACAATGAGCAGTTCTTC

V gene: TRBV18
D gene: -
J gene: TRBJ2-4
clone size: few
CDR3 protein: CASSPNDGDWTYF
CDR3 DNA: TGTGCCAGCTCACCGAACGATGGGGACTGGACGTACTTC

V gene: TRBV14
D gene: TRBD2
J gene: TRBJ2-1
clone size: -
CDR3 protein: CASSPVDSGGADDEQFF
CDR3 DNA: TGTGCCAGCAGCCCTGTAGATAGCGGGGGGGCCGACGATGAGCAGTTCTTC

V gene: TRBV7-2
D gene: TRBD1
J gene: TRBJ2-3
clone size: few
CDR3 protein: CASSLGRGQGASDTQYF
CDR3 DNA: TGTGCCAGCAGCTTAGGCCGGGGACAGGGGGCGTCAGATACGCAGTATTTT

V gene: TRBV11-1
D gene: -
J gene: TRBJ2-5
clone size: -
CDR3 protein: CASSNEVGSQETQYF
CDR3 DNA: TGTGCCAGCAGCAATGAGGTTGGGTCCCAAGAGACCCAGTACTTC

V gene: TRBV2
D gene: -
J gene: TRBJ2-2
clone size: once
CDR3 protein: CASILLLTTGELFF
CDR3 DNA: TGTGCCAGCATTTTACTCCTAACCACCGGGGAGCTGTTTTTT

V gene: TRBV29-1
D gene: TRBD1
J gene: TRBJ2-7
clone size: -
CDR3 protein: CSVDTGGTSYEQYF
CDR3 DNA: TGCAGCGTTGATACAGGGGGAACCTCCTACGAGCAGTACTTC

V gene: TRBV10-1
D gene: -
J gene: TRBJ1-1
clone size: -
CDR3 protein: CASSDFGEAFF
CDR3 DNA: TGCGCCAGCAGTGACTTCGGGGAAGCTTTCTTT